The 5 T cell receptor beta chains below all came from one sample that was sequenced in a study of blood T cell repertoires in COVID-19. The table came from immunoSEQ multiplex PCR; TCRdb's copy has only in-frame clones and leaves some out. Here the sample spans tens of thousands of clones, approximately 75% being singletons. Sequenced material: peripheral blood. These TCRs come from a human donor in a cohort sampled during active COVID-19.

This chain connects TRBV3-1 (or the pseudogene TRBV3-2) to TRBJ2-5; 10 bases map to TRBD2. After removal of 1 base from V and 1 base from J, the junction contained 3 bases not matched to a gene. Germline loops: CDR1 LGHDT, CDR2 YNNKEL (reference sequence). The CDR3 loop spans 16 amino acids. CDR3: CASSQVASGGQETQYF. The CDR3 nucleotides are TGTGCCAGCAGCCAAGTCGCTAGCGGGGGCCAAGAGACCCAGTACTTC.

In DNA form, the CDR3 reads TGTGCCAGCAGCTTAGACTTGCATCCCTGGGGCTACACCTTC. Protein product: CASSLDLHPWGYTF. V and J are TRBV7-9 and TRBJ1-2; D not certain. Trimming shortened V by 1 base and J by 8 bases, and 14 bases separated the two germline ends. Per the germline V gene, CDR1 is SEHNR and CDR2 is FQNEAQ (reference sequence). The length of the CDR3 is 14 residues.

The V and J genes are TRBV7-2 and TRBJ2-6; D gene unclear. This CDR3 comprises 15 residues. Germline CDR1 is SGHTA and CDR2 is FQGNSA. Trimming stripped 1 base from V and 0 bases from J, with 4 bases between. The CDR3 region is CASSLGSSGANVLTF. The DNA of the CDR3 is TGTGCCAGCAGCTTAGGCAGCTCTGGGGCCAACGTCCTGACTTTC.

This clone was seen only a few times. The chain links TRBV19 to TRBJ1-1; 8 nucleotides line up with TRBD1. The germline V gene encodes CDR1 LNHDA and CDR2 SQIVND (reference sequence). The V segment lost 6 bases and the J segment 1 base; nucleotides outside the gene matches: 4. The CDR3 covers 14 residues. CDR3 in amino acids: CASSRTGKNTEAFF. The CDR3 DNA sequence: TGTGCCAGTAGCCGGACAGGGAAGAACACTGAAGCTTTCTTT.

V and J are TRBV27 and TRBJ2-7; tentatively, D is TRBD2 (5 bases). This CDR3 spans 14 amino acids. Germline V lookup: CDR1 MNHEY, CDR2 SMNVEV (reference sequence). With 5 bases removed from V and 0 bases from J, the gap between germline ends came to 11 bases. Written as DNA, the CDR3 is TGTGCCAGCAGTACGGGGATGAACTCCTACGAGCAGTACTTC. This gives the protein CASSTGMNSYEQYF.